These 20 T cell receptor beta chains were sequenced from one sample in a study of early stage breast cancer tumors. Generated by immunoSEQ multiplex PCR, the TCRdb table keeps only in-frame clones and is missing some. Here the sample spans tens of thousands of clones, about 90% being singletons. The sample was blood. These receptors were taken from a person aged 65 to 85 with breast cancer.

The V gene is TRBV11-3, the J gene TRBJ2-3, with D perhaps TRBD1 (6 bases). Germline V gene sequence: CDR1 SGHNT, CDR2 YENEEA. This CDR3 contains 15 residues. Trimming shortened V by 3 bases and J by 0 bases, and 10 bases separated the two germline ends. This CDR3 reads CASSFGQTSTDTQYF. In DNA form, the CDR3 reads TGTGCCAGCAGCTTTGGACAGACTAGCACAGATACGCAGTATTTT.

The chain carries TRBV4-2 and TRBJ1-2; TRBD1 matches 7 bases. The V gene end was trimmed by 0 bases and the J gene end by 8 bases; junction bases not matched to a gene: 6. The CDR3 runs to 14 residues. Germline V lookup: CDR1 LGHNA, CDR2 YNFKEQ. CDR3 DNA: TGTGCCAGCAGCCAAGATCCGTTCAGGGGGGGCTACACCTTC. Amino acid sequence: CASSQDPFRGGYTF.

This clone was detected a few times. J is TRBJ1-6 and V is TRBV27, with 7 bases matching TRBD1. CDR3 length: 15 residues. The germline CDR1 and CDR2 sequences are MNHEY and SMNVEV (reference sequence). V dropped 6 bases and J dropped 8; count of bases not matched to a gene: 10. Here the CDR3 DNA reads TGTGCCAGCAGAATCGGACAGGTGATCGATTCACCCCTCCACTTT. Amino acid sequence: CASRIGQVIDSPLHF.

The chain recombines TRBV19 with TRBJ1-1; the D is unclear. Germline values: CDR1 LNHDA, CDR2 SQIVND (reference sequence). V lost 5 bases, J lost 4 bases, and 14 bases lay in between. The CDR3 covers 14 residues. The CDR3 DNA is TGTGCCAGTAGTGTCCTGGCTGGAGGCACTGAAGCTTTCTTT. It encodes CASSVLAGGTEAFF.

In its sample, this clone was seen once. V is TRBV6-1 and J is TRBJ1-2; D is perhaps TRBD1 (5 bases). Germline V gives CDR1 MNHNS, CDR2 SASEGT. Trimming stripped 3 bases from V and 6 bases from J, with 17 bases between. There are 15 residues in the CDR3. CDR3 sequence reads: CASSDWFQGLNGYTF. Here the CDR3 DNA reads TGTGCCAGCAGTGATTGGTTTCAGGGACTGAATGGCTACACCTTC.

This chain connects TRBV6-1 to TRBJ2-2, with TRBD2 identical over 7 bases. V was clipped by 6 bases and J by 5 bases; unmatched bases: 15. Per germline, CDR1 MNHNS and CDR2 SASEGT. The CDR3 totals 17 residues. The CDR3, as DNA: TGTGCCAGCAGCGAAACGTGGGGGGGTCCGGGGACCGGGGAGCTGTTTTTT. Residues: CASSETWGGPGTGELFF.

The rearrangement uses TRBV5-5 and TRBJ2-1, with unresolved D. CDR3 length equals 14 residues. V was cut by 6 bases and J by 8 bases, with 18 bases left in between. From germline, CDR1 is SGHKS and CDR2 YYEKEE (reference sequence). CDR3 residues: CASTPWLTGDEQFF. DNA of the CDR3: TGTGCCAGCACCCCCTGGTTAACCGGTGATGAGCAGTTCTTC. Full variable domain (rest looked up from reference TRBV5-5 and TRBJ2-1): DAGVTQSPTHLIKTRGQQVTLRCSPISGHKSVSWYQQVLGQGPQFIFQYYEKEERGRGNFPDRFSARQFPNYSSELNVNALLLGDSALYLCASTPWLTGDEQFFGPGTRLTVL.

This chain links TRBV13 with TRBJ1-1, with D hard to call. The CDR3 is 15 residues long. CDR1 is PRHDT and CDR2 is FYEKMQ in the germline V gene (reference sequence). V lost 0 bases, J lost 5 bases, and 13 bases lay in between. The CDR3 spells CASSLGLIGGTEAFF. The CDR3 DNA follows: TGTGCCAGCAGCTTAGGCCTTATTGGAGGGACTGAAGCTTTCTTT.

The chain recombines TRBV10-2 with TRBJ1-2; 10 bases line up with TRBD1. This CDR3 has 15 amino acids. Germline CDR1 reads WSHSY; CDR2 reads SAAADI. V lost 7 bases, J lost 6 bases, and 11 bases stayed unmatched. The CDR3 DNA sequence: TGCGCCAGCAATGACTGGGACAGGGGATCTAATGGCTACACCTTC. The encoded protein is CASNDWDRGSNGYTF.

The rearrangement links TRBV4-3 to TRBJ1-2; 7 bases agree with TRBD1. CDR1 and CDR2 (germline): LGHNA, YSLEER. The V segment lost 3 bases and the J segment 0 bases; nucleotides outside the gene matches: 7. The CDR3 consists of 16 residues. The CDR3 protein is CASSQLGQTSNYGYTF. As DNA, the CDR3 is TGCGCCAGCAGCCAGCTGGGACAGACCTCTAACTATGGCTACACCTTC.

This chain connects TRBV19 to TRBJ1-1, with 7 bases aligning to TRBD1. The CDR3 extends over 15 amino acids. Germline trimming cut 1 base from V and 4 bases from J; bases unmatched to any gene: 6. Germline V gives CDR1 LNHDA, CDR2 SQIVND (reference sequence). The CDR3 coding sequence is TGTGCCAGTAGTATAGGCGGCAGGGGGGCCACTGAAGCTTTCTTT. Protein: CASSIGGRGATEAFF.

CDR3: CASTGSSVDTQYF. CDR3 DNA sequence: TGTGCCAGCACAGGTTCCTCGGTAGATACGCAGTATTTT. The rearrangement joins TRBV6-1 to TRBJ2-3; no reliable D call. Germline V CDR1 and CDR2: MNHNS, SASEGT. V lost 7 bases and J 5 bases, leaving 13 bases between the germline ends. This CDR3 comprises 13 residues.

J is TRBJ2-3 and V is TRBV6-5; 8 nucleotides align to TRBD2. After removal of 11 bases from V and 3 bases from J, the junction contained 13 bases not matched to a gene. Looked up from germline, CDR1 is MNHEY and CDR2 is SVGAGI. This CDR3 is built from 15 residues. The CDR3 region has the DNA TGTGCCGCCGCTCGAGCGGGGGATTTGACAGATACGCAGTATTTT. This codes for CAAARAGDLTDTQYF.

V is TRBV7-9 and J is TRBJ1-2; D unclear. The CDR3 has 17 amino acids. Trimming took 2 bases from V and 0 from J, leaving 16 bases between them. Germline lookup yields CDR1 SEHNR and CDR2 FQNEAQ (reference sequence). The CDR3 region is CASSLNPGRAPNYGYTF. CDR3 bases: TGTGCCAGCAGCTTAAATCCGGGGAGGGCGCCTAACTATGGCTACACCTTC. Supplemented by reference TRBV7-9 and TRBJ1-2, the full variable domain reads DTGVSQNPRHKITKRGQNVTFRCDPISEHNRLYWYRQTLGQGPEFLTYFQNEAQLEKSRLLSDRFSAERPKGSFSTLEIQRTEQGDSAMYLCASSLNPGRAPNYGYTFGSGTRLTVV.

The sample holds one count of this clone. CDR3 residues: CASSKASSGETQYF. The CDR3 DNA follows: TGTGCCAGCAGTAAGGCTTCGTCGGGGGAGACCCAGTACTTC. V and J are TRBV6-1 and TRBJ2-5; D is possibly TRBD2 (5 bases). This CDR3 has 14 residues. Per germline, CDR1 MNHNS and CDR2 SASEGT. V gave up 5 bases and J gave up 5 bases, with 15 bases separating them.

CDR3 region: CASSVSIGTDTQYF. Written as DNA, the CDR3 is TGCGCCAGCAGTGTATCGATAGGCACAGATACGCAGTATTTT. This chain joins TRBV10-1 and TRBJ2-3; the D is unclear. V lost 4 bases, J lost 1 base, and 9 bases lay in between. The CDR3 length is 14 residues. Germline V CDR1 and CDR2: WNHNN, SYGVQD (reference sequence).

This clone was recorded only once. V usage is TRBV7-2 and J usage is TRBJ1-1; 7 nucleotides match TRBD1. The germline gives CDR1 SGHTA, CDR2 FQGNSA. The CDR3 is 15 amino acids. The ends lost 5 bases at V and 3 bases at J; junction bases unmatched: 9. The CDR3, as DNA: TGTGCCAGCAGCAATCGACAGGGCGGTTACACTGAAGCTTTCTTT. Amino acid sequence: CASSNRQGGYTEAFF.

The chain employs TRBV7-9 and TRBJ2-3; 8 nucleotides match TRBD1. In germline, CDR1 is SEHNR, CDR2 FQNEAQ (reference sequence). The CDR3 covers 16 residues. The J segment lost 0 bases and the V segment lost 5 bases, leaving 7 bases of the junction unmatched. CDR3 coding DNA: TGTGCCAGCAGCCACGGGACAGGAGGTAGCACAGATACGCAGTATTTT. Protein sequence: CASSHGTGGSTDTQYF.

The CDR3 is CASRGSGIFTDTQYF. CDR3 nucleotide sequence: TGTGCCAGCCGGGGTAGCGGGATTTTCACAGATACGCAGTATTTT. J is TRBJ2-3 and V is TRBV27; 8 bases match TRBD2. Germline assignment: CDR1 MNHEY and CDR2 SMNVEV (reference sequence). The CDR3 has 15 amino acids. J lost 2 bases, V lost 8 bases, and 9 bases had no gene match.

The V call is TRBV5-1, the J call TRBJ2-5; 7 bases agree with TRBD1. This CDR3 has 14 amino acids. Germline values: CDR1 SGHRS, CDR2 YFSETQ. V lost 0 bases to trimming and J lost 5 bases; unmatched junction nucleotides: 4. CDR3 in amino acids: CASSLDLTGETQYF. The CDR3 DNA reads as TGCGCCAGCAGCTTGGACCTGACAGGGGAGACCCAGTACTTC. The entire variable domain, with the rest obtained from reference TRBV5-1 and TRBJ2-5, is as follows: KAGVTQTPRYLIKTRGQQVTLSCSPISGHRSVSWYQQTPGQGLQFLFEYFSETQRNKGNFPGRFSGRQFSNSRSEMNVSTLELGDSALYLCASSLDLTGETQYFGPGTRLLVL.